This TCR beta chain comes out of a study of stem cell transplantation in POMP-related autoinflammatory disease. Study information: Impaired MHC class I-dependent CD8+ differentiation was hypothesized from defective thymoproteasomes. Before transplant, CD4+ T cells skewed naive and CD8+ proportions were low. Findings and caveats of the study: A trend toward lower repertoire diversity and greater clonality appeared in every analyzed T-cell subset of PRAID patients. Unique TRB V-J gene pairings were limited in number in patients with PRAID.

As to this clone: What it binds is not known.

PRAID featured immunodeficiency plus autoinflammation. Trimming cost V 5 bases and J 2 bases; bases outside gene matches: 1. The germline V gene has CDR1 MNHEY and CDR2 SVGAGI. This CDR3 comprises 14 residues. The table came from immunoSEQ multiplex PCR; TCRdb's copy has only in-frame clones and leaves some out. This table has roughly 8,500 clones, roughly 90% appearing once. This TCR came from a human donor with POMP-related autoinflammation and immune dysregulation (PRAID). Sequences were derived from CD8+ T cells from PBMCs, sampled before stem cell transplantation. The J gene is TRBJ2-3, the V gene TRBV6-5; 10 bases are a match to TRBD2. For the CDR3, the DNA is TGTGCCAGCAGTCTAGCGGGGGTCACAGATACGCAGTATTTT. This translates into CASSLAGVTDTQYF.